Listed below are T cell receptor beta chains from one sample, sequenced in a study of blood T cell repertoires in COVID-19. The data were produced by immunoSEQ multiplex PCR, yet TCRdb's version contains in-frame clones alone and is incomplete. The sample lists nearly 110,000 clones; 60% to 85% were seen once. Sequenced: peripheral blood. The receptors were sampled from a man older than 75 with COVID-19, enrolled during active disease. Each CDR3 is given with its conserved first and last residue. A D gene is named only where the DNA matches it firmly. Clone size, where shown, is once, few, many, or a class for clones that have expanded.

d_call clone_size j_call v_call cdr3_aa cdr3_nt
TRBD1 - TRBJ2-7 TRBV7-9 CASSLGRGPSSYEQYF TGTGCCAGCAGCTTAGGCAGGGGGCCTTCGTCCTACGAGCAGTACTTC
- - TRBJ1-2 TRBV7-2 CASSPQSTGSSRGYTF TGTGCCAGCAGCCCCCAATCTACCGGGAGCTCAAGGGGCTACACCTTC
TRBD1 - TRBJ1-2 TRBV5-3 CARSFGVPDRNYGYTF TGTGCCAGAAGCTTCGGAGTCCCGGACAGGAACTATGGCTACACCTTC
- few TRBJ1-1 TRBV18 CASSPSDTEAFF TGTGCCAGCTCCCCATCCGACACTGAAGCTTTCTTT
TRBD1 once TRBJ1-2 TRBV11-2 CASSPTGMLNYGYTF TGTGCCAGCAGCCCGACAGGGATGCTTAACTATGGCTACACCTTC
TRBD1 - TRBJ1-1 TRBV10-2 CASSESLGHTGVNTEAFF TGCGCCAGCAGTGAGTCTCTAGGCCATACAGGGGTTAACACTGAAGCTTTCTTT
TRBD2 - TRBJ2-1 TRBV9 CASSVNRWSGSHLDEQFF TGTGCCAGCAGCGTAAACAGGTGGAGCGGGAGTCACCTTGATGAGCAGTTCTTC
- - TRBJ2-7 TRBV6-5 CASSYGGGYIYEQYF TGTGCCAGCAGTTACGGAGGCGGATACATCTACGAGCAGTACTTC
TRBD2 - TRBJ2-1 TRBV7-2 CASSSSGSIYNEQFF TGTGCCAGCAGCTCTAGCGGGAGTATCTACAATGAGCAGTTCTTC
- - TRBJ1-5 TRBV5-8 CASSPTRQPQHF TGTGCCAGCAGCCCGACAAGGCAGCCCCAGCATTTT
- - TRBJ1-6 TRBV2 CASSPPIGDSPLHF TGTGCCAGCAGCCCACCCATAGGGGATTCACCCCTCCACTTT
- - TRBJ2-2 TRBV2 CASRETVGELFF TGTGCCAGCAGGGAGACAGTCGGGGAGCTGTTTTTT
TRBD2 few TRBJ2-5 TRBV10-1 CASSEFPGLAGTQETQYF TGCGCCAGCAGTGAGTTCCCGGGACTAGCGGGGACTCAAGAGACCCAGTACTTC
TRBD2 - TRBJ2-1 TRBV3-1/TRBV3-2 CASSSKVAGGPVSSYNEQFF TGTGCCAGCAGCTCCAAGGTAGCGGGAGGGCCGGTCAGCTCCTACAATGAGCAGTTCTTC
- - TRBJ2-5 TRBV27 CASSFSGGTYGETQYF TGTGCCAGCAGTTTTTCGGGCGGGACCTACGGGGAGACCCAGTACTTC
TRBD2 few TRBJ2-1 TRBV6-1 CASSEEKTSGSSYNEQFF TGTGCCAGCAGTGAAGAGAAGACTAGCGGGAGCTCCTACAATGAGCAGTTCTTC
TRBD2 once TRBJ2-7 TRBV28 CASTESAGLPLAYEQYF TGTGCCAGCACCGAATCGGCGGGACTACCACTCGCCTACGAGCAGTACTTC
- - TRBJ1-6 TRBV28 CASTLSFRDLNSPLHF TGTGCCAGCACTCTTTCCTTCCGGGATTTAAATTCACCCCTCCACTTT
TRBD2 once TRBJ2-3 TRBV6-5 CASSYKAGGTDTQYF TGTGCCAGCAGTTACAAAGCGGGGGGAACAGATACGCAGTATTTT
- - TRBJ2-5 TRBV25-1 CASSELMGGLETQYF TGTGCCAGCAGTGAATTGATGGGCGGGCTAGAGACCCAGTACTTC
- - TRBJ1-1 TRBV24-1 CATQGDLGGSAFF TGTGCCACCCAGGGCGACCTGGGGGGTTCAGCTTTCTTT
- - TRBJ1-3 TRBV6-5 CASSYRAGAGNTIYF TGTGCCAGCAGTTACAGGGCAGGGGCAGGAAACACCATATATTTT
- - TRBJ1-2 TRBV5-6 CASRIAGRENYGYTF TGTGCCAGCAGGATTGCGGGACGCGAGAACTATGGCTACACCTTC
TRBD2 - TRBJ2-1 TRBV6-5 CASRPGTSGIHEQFF TGTGCCAGCAGACCCGGGACTAGCGGGATCCATGAGCAGTTCTTC